This section outlines one T cell receptor (beta chain) sequence together with its context. This sample is part of a study of blood T cell repertoires in COVID-19. As for the study in general: Acute and convalescent COVID-19 specimens originated in the United States, Italy and Spain. Nucleic acid was either cDNA or gDNA, and it came from T cells, B-cell-depleted T cells, or PBMCs.

As handled by the study authors: Amplification of reference gene primers was used by the study to estimate nucleated cell counts. The assay was immunoSEQ multiplex PCR, and TCRdb's table has in-frame clones only and misses some. The V and J calls and the clone size are those of that table, but D and trimming were determined from the DNA. The profile shows 110,000 or so clones, around 90% of them singletons. CDR1 and CDR2 from the germline V gene are LNHDA and SQIVND (reference sequence). Trimming removed 2 bases from V and 7 bases from J; junction bases left unmatched: 16. The length of the CDR3 is 17 residues.

The sample taken for sequencing was peripheral blood. The chain couples TRBV19 to TRBJ1-2; 7 bases line up with TRBD1. The receptor's source is a human donor in a cohort sampled during active COVID-19. The CDR3 region is CASSILFQGGSTVGYTF. DNA for the CDR3: TGTGCCAGTAGTATATTATTTCAGGGGGGTTCCACGGTTGGCTACACCTTC.